This paragraph reports one T cell receptor (beta chain). As yet, its antigen is unknown. This record belongs to a study of PD-1 blockade in classical Hodgkin lymphoma. Study-wide context: Patients were infused with nivolumab 3 mg/kg every 2 weeks.

As to time point: cycle 4 day 1 (C4D1), after five to seven weeks of nivolumab. Every single patient, without exception, relapsed after autologous stem cell transplantation, and brentuximab vedotin exposure varied. From thawed PBMCs, CD4+ T cells were purified using magnetic negative selection. Complete response, partial response or progressive disease was each patient's best response. Profiling relied on immunoSEQ multiplex PCR, and the TCRdb table lists in-frame clones only, not all of them. Here the sample spans about 27,000 clones, around 85% being singletons. General study points: Complete responders matched newly diagnosed patients in baseline diversity. Healthy donors reportedly exceeded newly diagnosed patients in baseline TCR diversity.

With 5 bases clipped from V and 5 bases from J, the junction kept 12 bases outside the gene matches. The germline V gene encodes CDR1 SGHNT and CDR2 YYREEE (reference sequence). The length of the CDR3 is 15 residues. Specimen: CD4+ T cells from blood, collected before the fourth cycle of nivolumab. The sequence came from a human donor with classical Hodgkin lymphoma. The chain couples TRBV5-4 to TRBJ2-7; TRBD1 agrees at 8 bases. For the CDR3, the DNA is TGTGCCAGCAGTACCCCAGGGGGCGTTGGAGACGAGCAGTACTTC. Amino acids: CASSTPGGVGDEQYF. The whole variable domain, filled in from reference TRBV5-4 and TRBJ2-7, reads ETGVTQSPTHLIKTRGQQVTLRCSSQSGHNTVSWYQQALGQGPQFIFQYYREEENGRGNFPPRFSGLQFPNYSSELNVNALELDDSALYLCASSTPGGVGDEQYFGPGTRLTVT.